Included here is one T cell receptor (beta chain) sequence, with context. Using immunoSEQ multiplex PCR, the repertoire was profiled, and TCRdb retains in-frame clones only, with some absent. Among approximately 120,000 clones, around 86% were seen once, and the ten largest hold 2.4%. These data come from a study of PD-L1 blockade in urothelial cancer. Whole-study context: Patients began atezolizumab, 1,200 mg intravenously every 3 weeks, at some point between 2012 and 2014. Across blood samples, T cells had a median count of about 140,000.

The time point: peripheral blood 6 weeks after treatment start. The sequencing used PBMCs, collected around atezolizumab (anti-PD-L1) treatment. The receptor was derived from a middle-aged man with urothelial cancer.

The CDR3 DNA is TGTGCCAGCATCCCCGGGACAGGGGGCGGCCTCTATGGCTACACCTTC. Translated: CASIPGTGGGLYGYTF. This chain connects TRBV28 to TRBJ1-2; 12 nucleotides line up with TRBD1. Looked up from germline, CDR1 is MDHEN and CDR2 is SYDVKM. The junction had 10 bases not matched to a gene; V was cut back by 7 bases and J by 4 bases. The CDR3 has 16 residues.